These T cell receptor beta chains were read from a single sample in a study of beta chain features in type 1 diabetes. Profiled with immunoSEQ multiplex PCR; TCRdb holds only in-frame clones, not every one. In the table there are about 180,000 clones, about 13% of which are singletons. Sequencing was performed on central memory CD4+ T cells from blood. These receptor sequences come from a woman between 18 and 30 years old in good health. CDR3s include the opening cysteine and the closing phenylalanine or tryptophan. D genes are given only for firm matches. Size tells how often a clone was seen (once, few, many) or the class of an expanded clone, and some rows leave it out.

clone size,D gene,J gene,V gene,CDR3 protein,CDR3 DNA
NA,TRBD2,TRBJ2-6,TRBV4-1,CASSLGTGGGWANVLTF,TGCGCCAGCAGTCTAGGGACGGGAGGTGGCTGGGCCAACGTCCTGACTTTC
few,NA,TRBJ1-1,TRBV7-3,CASSPQANTEAFF,TGTGCCAGCAGCCCCCAAGCGAACACTGAAGCTTTCTTT
few,NA,TRBJ2-7,TRBV28,CASSGVPPYEQYF,TGTGCCAGCAGCGGAGTCCCCCCCTACGAGCAGTACTTC
NA,NA,TRBJ2-5,TRBV11-2,CASSFLSQETQYF,TGTGCCAGCAGCTTCCTGTCTCAAGAGACCCAGTACTTC
NA,TRBD1,TRBJ1-5,TRBV6-5,CASRGQGVEQPQHF,TGTGCCAGCAGAGGACAGGGGGTTGAGCAGCCCCAGCATTTT
few,NA,TRBJ2-7,TRBV6-5,CASSARLGDYEQYF,TGTGCCAGCAGTGCCCGACTAGGAGACTACGAGCAGTACTTC
few,TRBD2,TRBJ2-1,TRBV5-1,CASSKFGGRETDDEQFF,TGCGCCAGCAGTAAATTTGGCGGGAGAGAAACGGACGATGAGCAGTTCTTC
NA,TRBD1,TRBJ2-7,TRBV6-1,CASEARGSEQYF,TGTGCCAGCGAGGCCAGGGGGAGTGAGCAGTACTTC
NA,NA,TRBJ1-5,TRBV28,CAIDRNNQPQHF,TGTGCCATTGACAGGAATAATCAGCCCCAGCATTTT
NA,TRBD2,TRBJ2-5,TRBV27,CASSLSSGRARETQYF,TGTGCCAGCAGTTTATCAAGCGGGAGGGCCAGGGAGACCCAGTACTTC
NA,NA,TRBJ1-3,TRBV6-5,CASRSRGAQGNTIYF,TGTGCCTCCCGGAGCCGGGGGGCGCAGGGAAACACCATATATTTT
NA,TRBD1,TRBJ1-1,TRBV5-4,CASSLGPTGPTEAFF,TGTGCCAGCAGCTTGGGCCCGACAGGGCCCACTGAAGCTTTCTTT
NA,NA,TRBJ2-5,TRBV7-2,CASSQQETQYF,TGTGCCAGCAGCCAACAAGAGACCCAGTACTTC
NA,TRBD1,TRBJ1-2,TRBV19,CASWGQWDGYTF,TGTGCCAGCTGGGGACAGTGGGATGGCTACACCTTC
few,NA,TRBJ2-2,TRBV19,CASTRAGPGGGTGELFF,TGTGCCAGTACGCGGGCGGGACCCGGAGGTGGAACCGGGGAGCTGTTTTTT
NA,NA,TRBJ2-1,TRBV29-1,CRVGQSGSSYNEQFF,TGCAGGGTGGGACAATCGGGGAGCTCCTACAATGAGCAGTTCTTC
few,TRBD2,TRBJ2-1,TRBV13,CASSLGLAAGNEQFF,TGTGCCAGCAGCTTGGGACTAGCGGCCGGCAATGAGCAGTTCTTC
NA,TRBD1,TRBJ2-4,TRBV5-1,CASSLGTENIQYF,TGCGCCAGCAGCCTGGGGACAGAGAACATTCAGTACTTC
few,TRBD1,TRBJ1-5,TRBV18,CASSSEGDRGSSPQHF,TGTGCCAGCTCATCCGAAGGGGACAGGGGGTCGTCGCCCCAGCATTTT
few,TRBD2,TRBJ2-3,TRBV11-2,CASSRFSGSSTDTQYF,TGTGCCAGCAGCCGGTTTAGCGGGAGCAGCACAGATACGCAGTATTTT
NA,TRBD1,TRBJ1-1,TRBV10-3,CAISGPTGAQNTEAFF,TGTGCCATCAGTGGGCCTACAGGGGCGCAGAACACTGAAGCTTTCTTT
NA,NA,TRBJ2-5,TRBV5-4,CASSYSGQETQYF,TGTGCCAGCAGTTACAGCGGACAAGAGACCCAGTACTTC
few,NA,TRBJ1-2,TRBV10-3,CAISESGRGNYGYTF,TGTGCCATCAGTGAGTCTGGGAGGGGCAACTATGGCTACACCTTC
few,NA,TRBJ2-2,TRBV30,CAWSVRVGTNTGELFF,TGTGCCTGGAGTGTACGTGTCGGGACAAACACCGGGGAGCTGTTTTTT
NA,TRBD2,TRBJ2-1,TRBV4-3,CASSQELAGAIRNEQFF,TGCGCCAGCAGCCAAGAATTAGCGGGAGCAATACGCAATGAGCAGTTCTTC
NA,NA,TRBJ2-7,TRBV7-2,CASSLGQGSSYEQYF,TGTGCCAGCAGCTTAGGTCAGGGGAGCTCCTACGAGCAGTACTTC
few,NA,TRBJ1-1,TRBV20-1,CSSTGPEAFF,TGCAGTTCAACAGGGCCTGAAGCTTTCTTT
NA,TRBD2,TRBJ2-7,TRBV28,CASSLSGSSYEQYF,TGTGCCAGCAGTTTAAGCGGGAGCTCCTACGAGCAGTACTTC
few,TRBD2,TRBJ2-5,TRBV30,CAWSSLSGRGETQYF,TGTGCCTGGAGTTCCCTGTCCGGGAGGGGAGAGACCCAGTACTTC
few,TRBD1,TRBJ1-5,TRBV28,CASSRDRGMGQPQHF,TGTGCCAGCAGCCGTGACAGGGGGATGGGTCAGCCCCAGCATTTT
NA,TRBD1,TRBJ2-7,TRBV18,CASSPPRGQFYEQYF,TGTGCCAGCTCACCACCGAGGGGGCAATTCTACGAGCAGTACTTC
NA,TRBD2,TRBJ2-3,TRBV9,CASSKQTSLKADTQYF,TGTGCCAGCAGCAAACAGACTAGCTTGAAAGCAGATACGCAGTATTTT
few,NA,TRBJ2-5,TRBV5-1,CASSLGTGSWETQYF,TGCGCCAGCAGCTTGGGAACAGGGAGTTGGGAGACCCAGTACTTC
few,TRBD1,TRBJ2-7,TRBV7-9,CASSPPGQGPARYEQYF,TGTGCCAGCAGCCCCCCGGGACAGGGGCCAGCACGCTACGAGCAGTACTTC
NA,NA,TRBJ2-1,TRBV6-5,CASSYSAWRSYNEQFF,TGTGCCAGCAGTTACTCGGCCTGGCGGTCCTACAATGAGCAGTTCTTC
NA,NA,TRBJ2-5,TRBV11-3,CASSLGRQQETQYF,TGTGCCAGCAGCTTAGGCCGACAGCAAGAGACCCAGTACTTC
NA,NA,TRBJ2-3,TRBV9,CASSWDSTPDTQYF,TGTGCCAGCAGCTGGGACTCCACCCCAGATACGCAGTATTTT